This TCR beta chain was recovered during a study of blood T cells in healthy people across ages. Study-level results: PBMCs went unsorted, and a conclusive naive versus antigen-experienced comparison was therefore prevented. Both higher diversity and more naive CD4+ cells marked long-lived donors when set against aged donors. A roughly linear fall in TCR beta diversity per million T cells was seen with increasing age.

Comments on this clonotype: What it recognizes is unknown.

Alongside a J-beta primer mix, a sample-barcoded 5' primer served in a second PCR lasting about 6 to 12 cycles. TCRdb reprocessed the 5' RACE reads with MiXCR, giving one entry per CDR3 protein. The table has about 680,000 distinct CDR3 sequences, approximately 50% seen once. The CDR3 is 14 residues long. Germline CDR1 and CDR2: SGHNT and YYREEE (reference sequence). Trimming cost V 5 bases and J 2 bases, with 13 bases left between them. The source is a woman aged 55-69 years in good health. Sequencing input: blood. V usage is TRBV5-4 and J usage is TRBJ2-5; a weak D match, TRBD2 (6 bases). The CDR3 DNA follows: TGTGCCAGCAGTGCGGGGATTGGACAAGAGACCCAGTACTTC. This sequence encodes CASSAGIGQETQYF.